A single sample is the source of the 29 T cell receptor beta chains below, sequenced in a study of Ad26.COV2.S vaccination and SARS-CoV-2 variants. Sequenced by immunoSEQ multiplex PCR; TCRdb stores in-frame clones only, minus some. The sample shows around 450,000 clones, roughly nine tenths of them seen only once. The treatment here: over 15 received Ad26.COV2.S at low or high dose, single or two shots; several received placebo; per-sample allocation not given. Specimens were obtained on day 63 following the first vaccine or placebo injection. Specimen: peripheral blood, collected in a trial of Ad26.COV2.S vaccine versus placebo. The receptors come from a person between 18 and 60 years old who received the Ad26.COV2.S COVID-19 vaccine or a placebo.

The chain employs TRBV27 and TRBJ2-1; 10 nucleotides align to TRBD1. Germline loops: CDR1 MNHEY, CDR2 SMNVEV (reference sequence). The CDR3 consists of 14 residues. The ends lost 8 bases at V and 10 bases at J; junction bases unmatched: 11. This chain's CDR3 is CASGYRDRGREQFF. Written as DNA, the CDR3 is TGTGCCAGCGGGTACCGGGACAGGGGACGGGAGCAGTTCTTC.

The chain combines TRBV27 with TRBJ1-5, with 7 positions matching TRBD1. Germline lookup yields CDR1 MNHEY and CDR2 SMNVEV (reference sequence). The trim removed 6 bases at V and 7 bases at J, leaving 9 bases unmatched. The CDR3 spans 14 residues. The CDR3 coding sequence is TGTGCCAGCAGCCCAGGGGGGTGGGGGCAGCCCCAGCATTTT. It encodes CASSPGGWGQPQHF.

The chain is built from TRBV15 and TRBJ2-3; 9 bases align to TRBD2. CDR1 is LNHNV and CDR2 is YYDKDF in the germline V gene (reference sequence). There are 18 residues in the CDR3. V lost 1 base, J lost 3 bases, and 11 bases stayed unmatched. CDR3 DNA: TGTGCCACCAGCAGAGCATACCTAACAGCGGGGGGAACAGATACGCAGTATTTT. It is translated as CATSRAYLTAGGTDTQYF. Based on the CDR3 plus reference TRBV15 and TRBJ2-3, the full variable domain is DAMVIQNPRYQVTQFGKPVTLSCSQTLNHNVMYWYQQKSSQAPKLLFHYYDKDFNNEADTPDNFQSRRPNTSFCFLDIRSPGLGDTAMYLCATSRAYLTAGGTDTQYFGPGTRLTVL.

This clone appeared a single time. This chain joins TRBV5-1 and TRBJ2-5; 8 positions match TRBD2. This CDR3 has 16 amino acids. Per the germline V gene, CDR1 is SGHRS and CDR2 is YFSETQ. V lost 4 bases to trimming and J lost 5 bases; unmatched junction nucleotides: 13. For the CDR3, the DNA is TGCGCCAGCAGCACAGGCGGGGGGCGCATGGGGGAGACCCAGTACTTC. It encodes CASSTGGGRMGETQYF.

The chain links TRBV4-3 to TRBJ2-7; 11 nucleotides match TRBD1. J lost 7 bases, V lost 4 bases, and 6 bases had no gene match. The CDR3 has 14 residues. CDR1 is LGHNA, CDR2 YSLEER, per germline. The CDR3 nucleotides are TGCGCCAGCAGCCCTCGGACAGGGGGCTTGGAGCAGTACTTC. It encodes CASSPRTGGLEQYF.

This chain connects TRBV5-4 to TRBJ1-2; D unresolved. This CDR3 is 14 amino acids long. Germline lookup yields CDR1 SGHNT and CDR2 YYREEE (reference sequence). Trimming pared 0 bases from V and 3 bases from J, leaving 9 bases between. CDR3 residues: CASSLAVRDYGYTF. The CDR3 DNA follows: TGTGCCAGCAGCTTGGCCGTCAGAGACTATGGCTACACCTTC.

The chain couples TRBV5-4 to TRBJ1-2, with D possibly being TRBD1 (6 bases). The CDR3 extends over 14 amino acids. CDR1 SGHNT and CDR2 YYREEE come from the germline V gene (reference sequence). V lost 0 bases, J lost 8 bases, and 14 bases lay in between. The CDR3 spells CASSLGTEASGYTF. The CDR3 DNA follows: TGTGCCAGCAGCTTGGGGACAGAGGCTTCGGGCTACACCTTC.

CDR3 residues: CASSVGPRPGSSGNTIYF. CDR3 DNA: TGTGCCAGCAGCGTAGGCCCCCGTCCGGGCAGCTCTGGAAACACCATATATTTT. The chain has TRBV9 and TRBJ1-3; no reliable D call. Germline V gene data show CDR1 as SGDLS and CDR2 as YYNGEE. Trimming took 0 bases from V and 0 from J, leaving 16 bases between them. The CDR3 extends over 18 amino acids.

The chain recombines TRBV11-3 with TRBJ2-7, with D perhaps matching TRBD2 (5 bases). The CDR3 is 15 amino acids. CDR1 and CDR2 from the germline V gene are SGHNT and YENEEA. Trimming took 0 bases from V and 3 from J, leaving 12 bases between them. The CDR3 coding sequence is TGTGCCAGCAGCTTAGACGGACGGGGAAACTACGAGCAGTACGTC. Its translation is CASSLDGRGNYEQYV.

V and J are TRBV4-3 and TRBJ1-1; D perhaps matches TRBD1 (5 bases). Germline V gene data show CDR1 as LGHNA and CDR2 as YSLEER. The V end was cut by 0 bases, the J end by 1 base, with 12 bases between. This CDR3 region has 16 residues. The CDR3 loop is CASSQDNRRENTEAFF. The CDR3 bases are TGCGCCAGCAGCCAAGATAACAGGCGGGAGAACACTGAAGCTTTCTTT.

The genes are TRBV5-1 and TRBJ2-2, with D perhaps matching TRBD2 (5 bases). The CDR3 is 16 amino acids. The V gene lost 0 bases and the J gene lost 4 bases, with 13 bases spanning the gap. Germline V CDR1 and CDR2: SGHRS, YFSETQ. The CDR3 region is CASSLEWAGGTGELFF. The CDR3 nucleotides are TGCGCCAGCAGCTTGGAATGGGCGGGCGGCACCGGGGAGCTGTTTTTT.

The V call is TRBV5-1, the J call TRBJ2-3; D may match TRBD1 or TRBD2 (6 bases each). Germline CDR1 reads SGHRS; CDR2 reads YFSETQ. The V end lost 4 bases, the J end lost 6 bases, and 15 bases lay between the germline ends. The length of the CDR3 is 14 residues. The CDR3 loop is CASSDGGPGDTQYF. The CDR3 bases are TGCGCCAGCAGCGACGGGGGCCCGGGGGATACGCAGTATTTT.

The rearrangement uses TRBV5-1 and TRBJ2-1; possible D gene TRBD2, 6 bases. The length of the CDR3 is 13 residues. Between the trimmed V and J ends, which lost 5 bases and 8 bases, there was a span of 14 bases. Germline V gene data show CDR1 as SGHRS and CDR2 as YFSETQ. CDR3 sequence: CASRDYEGYEQFF. The CDR3, as DNA: TGCGCCAGCAGGGACTACGAAGGCTATGAGCAGTTCTTC.

This CDR3 reads CAISAPDQGRSYEQYF. Written as DNA, the CDR3 is TGTGCCATCAGTGCCCCAGATCAGGGTAGATCCTACGAGCAGTACTTC. This rearrangement joins TRBV10-3 to TRBJ2-7, with D possibly being TRBD1 (5 bases). V was cut by 4 bases and J by 1 base, with 17 bases left in between. The CDR3 consists of 16 residues. Germline values: CDR1 ENHRY, CDR2 SYGVKD.

V is TRBV5-1 and J is TRBJ1-2; 10 bases agree with TRBD1. The CDR3 runs 16 residues. The V and J ends lost 4 bases and 2 bases, in that order; junction bases with no gene match: 8. Germline loops: CDR1 SGHRS, CDR2 YFSETQ. As DNA, the CDR3 is TGCGCCAGCAGCCTTTTGGCGGGACAGGGGAACTATGGCTACACCTTC. As protein: CASSLLAGQGNYGYTF.

The gene calls are TRBV5-4 and TRBJ1-2; 8 bases are shared with TRBD1. This CDR3 has 13 amino acids. J was trimmed by 6 bases and V by 4 bases; bases with no gene match: 5. From germline, CDR1 is SGHNT and CDR2 YYREEE (reference sequence). CDR3 loop: CASSLDRDNGYTF. The DNA for the CDR3 is TGTGCCAGCAGCCTGGACAGGGACAATGGCTACACCTTC.

The chain recombines TRBV9 with TRBJ2-2; no firm D call. V lost 0 bases and J 0 bases, leaving 9 bases between the germline ends. This CDR3 region has 16 residues. Looked up from germline, CDR1 is SGDLS and CDR2 is YYNGEE. The CDR3 reads CASSVAGGPNTGELFF. CDR3 nucleotide sequence: TGTGCCAGCAGCGTAGCAGGCGGACCGAACACCGGGGAGCTGTTTTTT.

This clone was seen only once. V and J are TRBV2 and TRBJ1-2; 7 bases match TRBD1. The length of the CDR3 is 13 residues. Germline loops: CDR1 SNHLY, CDR2 FYNNEI. The V and J ends lost 6 bases and 4 bases, in that order; junction bases with no gene match: 5. CDR3 sequence reads: CASRGDSGYGYTF. In nucleotides, the CDR3 is TGTGCCAGCAGAGGGGACAGCGGCTATGGCTACACCTTC.

V gene TRBV5-1 combines with J gene TRBJ2-7; D call uncertain. The germline V gene has CDR1 SGHRS and CDR2 YFSETQ. Trimming left V 4 bases short and J 3 bases short, with 17 bases between. CDR3 length: 15 residues. The CDR3 sequence is CASSLGPQTYYEQYF. The DNA of the CDR3 is TGCGCCAGCAGCCTAGGGCCACAGACCTACTACGAGCAGTACTTC.

The V gene is TRBV18, the J gene TRBJ2-5; 7 bases agree with TRBD1. The J segment lost 8 bases and the V segment lost 2 bases, leaving 14 bases of the junction unmatched. CDR3 length: 16 residues. Germline V CDR1 and CDR2: KGHSH, LQKENI. The CDR3 is CASSPMGTAVADTQYF. In DNA form, the CDR3 reads TGTGCCAGCTCACCAATGGGGACAGCGGTGGCCGACACCCAGTACTTC.

The sample holds a few counts of this clone. The V call is TRBV29-1, the J call TRBJ2-1; D uncertain. Per germline, CDR1 SQVTM and CDR2 ANQGSEA. Trimming took off 7 bases at V and 7 bases at J, with 11 bases between the two ends. The CDR3 runs 11 residues. The CDR3 sequence: CSAQPWNEQFF. In DNA, the CDR3 is TGCAGCGCACAACCCTGGAATGAGCAGTTCTTC.

In this sample, this clone turned up a few times. At the DNA level, this CDR3 is encoded by other sequences in the same sample as well. The rearrangement uses TRBV30 and TRBJ1-1; D perhaps matches TRBD1 (6 bases). Trimming cost V 0 bases and J 5 bases, with 13 bases left between them. CDR1 is GTSNPN and CDR2 is SVGIG in the germline V gene (reference sequence). CDR3 length: 14 amino acids. This CDR3 is CAWSVKGGRTEAFF. The CDR3 region has the DNA TGTGCCTGGAGTGTGAAAGGGGGTAGGACTGAAGCTTTCTTT. Full variable domain (rest looked up from reference TRBV30 and TRBJ1-1): SQTIHQWPATLVQPVGSPLSLECTVEGTSNPNLYWYRQAAGRGLQLLFYSVGIGQISSEVPQNLSASRPQDRQFILSSKKLLLSDSGFYLCAWSVKGGRTEAFFGQGTRLTVV.

The chain recombines TRBV7-2 with TRBJ2-3; possibly TRBD2 for D (6 bases). CDR3 length: 15 residues. Germline lookup yields CDR1 SGHTA and CDR2 FQGNSA. Trimming removed 3 bases at V and 0 bases at J, with 10 bases between. CDR3 coding DNA: TGTGCCAGCAGCTTTACGCGGGGCAGCACAGATACGCAGTATTTT. Residues: CASSFTRGSTDTQYF. Full variable domain (rest looked up from reference TRBV7-2 and TRBJ2-3): GAGVSQSPSNKVTEKGKDVELRCDPISGHTALYWYRQSLGQGLEFLIYFQGNSAPDKSGLPSDRFSAERTGGSVSTLTIQRTQQEDSAVYLCASSFTRGSTDTQYFGPGTRLTVL.

This clone was found a few times. The rearrangement joins TRBV3-1 (or the pseudogene TRBV3-2) to TRBJ2-2; D may be TRBD2 (5 bases). Trimming pared 3 bases from V and 7 bases from J, leaving 9 bases between. The CDR3 loop spans 13 amino acids. CDR1 and CDR2 (germline): LGHDT, YNNKEL (reference sequence). The CDR3 sequence is CASSHPGNGELFF. The CDR3 coding sequence is TGTGCCAGCAGCCACCCCGGGAACGGGGAGCTGTTTTTT.

This chain connects TRBV2 to TRBJ2-7; no definite D call. This CDR3 has 15 residues. The V and J ends lost 0 bases and 2 bases respectively, with 11 bases between them. Germline V gene data show CDR1 as SNHLY and CDR2 as FYNNEI. The CDR3 protein is CASSEAGRLTYEQYV. DNA of the CDR3: TGTGCCAGCAGTGAAGCGGGCAGGCTGACCTACGAGCAGTACGTC.

The chain is built from TRBV18 and TRBJ1-5, with D unresolved. Germline V CDR1 and CDR2: KGHSH, LQKENI. V lost 6 bases and J 0 bases, leaving 12 bases between the germline ends. The CDR3 totals 15 residues. The CDR3 loop reads CASSPDGNSNQPQHF. In nucleotides, the CDR3 is TGTGCCAGCTCCCCGGACGGAAATAGCAATCAGCCCCAGCATTTT.

The chain is built from TRBV18 and TRBJ2-2, with a tentative D call TRBD1 (6 bases). The V gene's germline CDR1 is KGHSH and CDR2 LQKENI. V lost 3 bases and J lost 6, with 14 bases in between. The CDR3 is made up of 15 amino acids. The DNA of the CDR3 is TGTGCCAGCTCACCTACAGGGTTGCCGTCCGGGGAGCTGTTTTTT. Residues: CASSPTGLPSGELFF.

The chain combines TRBV6-2 or TRBV6-3 with TRBJ1-6; D gene ambiguous. V lost 5 bases and J 6 bases, leaving 5 bases between the germline ends. The CDR3 sequence is 12 residues long. Germline CDR1 is MNHEY and CDR2 is SVGEGT. CDR3 residues: CASSRINSPLHF. CDR3 sequence (DNA): TGTGCCAGCAGTAGGATTAATTCACCCCTCCACTTT.

The chain couples TRBV29-1 to TRBJ2-3; D is possibly TRBD1 (5 bases). Trimming shortened V by 7 bases and J by 2 bases, and 16 bases separated the two germline ends. The CDR3 totals 14 residues. CDR1 and CDR2 from the germline V gene are SQVTM and ANQGSEA. The CDR3 sequence: CSAHQDRITDTQYF. The CDR3, as DNA: TGCAGCGCCCACCAAGACAGAATCACAGATACGCAGTATTTT.